A selection of T cell receptor beta chains follows, all from one sample in a study of OX40 agonist ivuxolimab in advanced cancers. The protocol was immunoSEQ multiplex PCR, while the TCRdb copy is restricted to in-frame clones and leaves out a portion. The table has 60,000 to 90,000 clones, 86% seen once. Sequencing was performed on CD4+ or CD8+ T cells sorted from blood, taken in a trial of the OX40 agonist ivuxolimab. These receptor sequences come from an adult with an advanced solid tumor such as melanoma, head and neck, liver or kidney cancer. Each CDR3 is given with its conserved first and last residue. D genes are given only for firm matches.

j_call v_call d_call cdr3_length cdr3_aa cdr3_nt
TRBJ2-7 TRBV7-8 TRBD2 15 CASSLRGAGGREQYF TGTGCCAGCAGCCTCCGGGGAGCGGGAGGGCGCGAGCAGTACTTC
TRBJ2-7 TRBV5-4 . 13 CASSVRFSYEQYF TGTGCCAGCAGCGTGAGGTTTTCCTACGAGCAGTACTTC
TRBJ1-1 TRBV5-1 . 14 CASSPRVGNTEAFF TGCGCCAGCAGCCCTCGCGTGGGAAACACTGAAGCTTTCTTT
TRBJ2-2 TRBV7-8 . 16 CASSLQTGVGSGELFF TGTGCCAGCAGCTTGCAGACGGGAGTAGGATCCGGGGAGCTGTTTTTT
TRBJ2-6 TRBV30 . 15 CAWSVWGSGANVLTF TGTGCCTGGAGTGTTTGGGGATCCGGGGCCAACGTCCTGACTTTC
TRBJ1-2 TRBV19 . 19 CASSPPLLPGTPTNYGYTF TGTGCCAGTAGTCCTCCTCTTCTGCCCGGGACACCAACTAACTATGGCTACACCTTC
TRBJ1-4 TRBV28 . 14 CASSSAATNEKLFF TGTGCCAGCAGTTCCGCGGCAACTAATGAAAAACTGTTTTTT
TRBJ1-2 TRBV6-5 . 13 CASSDGTNYGYTF TGTGCCAGCAGCGACGGGACAAACTATGGCTACACCTTC
TRBJ2-7 TRBV7-2 . 14 CASSLDAGAYEQYF TGTGCCAGCAGCTTAGATGCCGGGGCCTACGAGCAGTACTTC
TRBJ1-5 TRBV10-3 . 16 CAIINRRGEGNQPQHF TGTGCCATCATTAACAGGAGGGGGGAAGGGAATCAGCCCCAGCATTTT
TRBJ1-5 TRBV4-3 . 15 CASSQEDQEVFPQHF TGCGCCAGCAGCCAAGAAGACCAGGAGGTCTTCCCCCAGCATTTT
TRBJ2-3 TRBV28 TRBD2 17 CASSSYSGRAGGDTQYF TGTGCCAGCAGTTCCTATAGCGGGAGGGCCGGTGGAGATACGCAGTATTTT
TRBJ2-2 TRBV18 TRBD1 15 CASSAGTGNTGELFF TGTGCCAGCTCAGCCGGGACAGGGAACACCGGGGAGCTGTTTTTT
TRBJ1-6 TRBV6-1 . 14 CASSDRIYNSPLHF TGTGCCAGCAGCGACAGAATCTATAATTCACCCCTCCACTTT